The sequence of this T cell receptor (beta chain) was determined in a study of OX40 agonist ivuxolimab in advanced cancers. On the study more broadly: Mean age roughly 65 years, range about 20 to 90; approximately 83% male.

Here immunoSEQ multiplex PCR was the method, and the copy in TCRdb shows in-frame clones only, minus some. The profile shows 87,000 or so clones, around 85% of them singletons. CDR1 and CDR2 (germline): MDHEN, SYDVKM. CDR3 length equals 11 residues. V was shortened by 7 bases and J by 7 bases, with 8 bases between the two germline ends. The V gene is TRBV28, the J gene TRBJ2-4; the D is unclear. The sample here was CD4+ or CD8+ T cells sorted from blood, taken in a trial of the OX40 agonist ivuxolimab. The clonotype was recovered from an adult with an advanced solid tumor such as melanoma, head and neck, liver or kidney cancer. CDR3 sequence: CASIGSNIQYF. The CDR3 coding sequence is TGTGCCAGCATAGGATCGAACATTCAGTACTTC.